This TCR beta chain was found in a study of shared clonotypes between healthy human individuals. The CDR3 runs to 13 residues. Germline V gives CDR1 SQVTM, CDR2 ANQGSEA. Trimming pared 2 bases from V and 4 bases from J, leaving 11 bases between. In this sample, this clone turned up a few times. Antigen specificity is unknown. Assay execution proceeded at the deep level. Using immunoSEQ multiplex PCR, the repertoire was profiled, and TCRdb retains in-frame clones only, with some absent. Here the sample spans tens of thousands of clones, 60% to 80% being singletons. The study, taken as a whole, reports: Clonotypes which were not shared had lower generation probabilities than clonotypes that all four donors shared. Around 5.3% of naive CD4 clonotypes were shared across a handful of donors.

Sequenced material: memory CD8+ T cells sorted from blood. Subset in this sample: CD45RO+ cells pooled with CCR7-negative TemRA cells. The source of this sequence is a man between 25 and 39 years old in good health. The rearrangement links TRBV29-1 to TRBJ1-1; no definite D call. CDR3 in amino acids: CSVERWVGTEAFF. The CDR3 bases are TGCAGCGTTGAACGATGGGTCGGCACTGAAGCTTTCTTT.